The 8 T cell receptor beta chains presented below share a single source sample, sequenced in a study of T cells after yellow fever vaccination. In TCRdb, the 5' RACE reads were re-called with MiXCR into one record per CDR3 protein. The table shows around 320,000 distinct CDR3 sequences, with 3.5% to 4.5% occurring only once. Sequenced material: PBMCs, taken 15 days after the yellow fever booster vaccination. The receptors were sampled from a young man who received the YFV17D yellow fever vaccine.

This clonotype was observed at least ten times. This sequence joins TRBV6-5 and TRBJ2-7, with D perhaps given as TRBD1 or TRBD2 (5 bases each). The V end lost 6 bases, the J end lost 0 bases, and 12 bases lay between the germline ends. The CDR3 covers 14 residues. Germline CDR1 is MNHEY and CDR2 is SVGAGI. The CDR3 nucleotides are TGTGCCAGCAGATCCGGGGCGCTCTCCTACGAGCAGTACGTC. The encoded protein is CASRSGALSYEQYV.

This clonotype was picked up many times. The rearrangement joins TRBV3-1 to TRBJ1-4; D is unresolved. The CDR3 extends over 14 amino acids. Per germline, CDR1 LGHDT and CDR2 YNNKEL (reference sequence). Deletions cut 0 bases from V and 10 bases from J, with 12 bases between. The CDR3: CASSQESNGGKLFF. The CDR3 DNA follows: TGTGCCAGCAGCCAAGAGTCGAACGGAGGAAAACTGTTTTTT.

This clonotype was seen many times. This chain connects TRBV6-5 to TRBJ2-3, with a tentative D call TRBD2 (5 bases). Germline V gene sequence: CDR1 MNHEY, CDR2 SVGAGI. The CDR3 is 15 residues long. V lost 6 bases, J lost 3 bases, and 16 bases lay in between. The chain's CDR3 is CASSPPGVGTDTQYF. CDR3 sequence (DNA): TGTGCCAGCAGCCCCCCCGGGGTTGGGACAGATACGCAGTATTTT.

This clonotype was seen repeatedly, ten times or more. This chain links TRBV5-6 with TRBJ1-2; 10 bases agree with TRBD1. CDR3 length equals 13 residues. V gave up 4 bases and J gave up 5 bases; unmatched junction bases: 2. CDR1 is SGHDT, CDR2 YYEEEE, per germline. CDR3 sequence (DNA): TGTGCCAGCAGCCCGGACAGGGGGTATGGCTACACCTTC. This sequence encodes CASSPDRGYGYTF.

This clonotype was counted ten times or more. V gene TRBV20-1 combines with J gene TRBJ2-7; a weak D match, TRBD1 (6 bases). CDR1 is DFQATT, CDR2 SNEGSKA, per germline (reference sequence). CDR3 length: 12 amino acids. V dropped 2 bases and J dropped 5 bases, with 10 bases sitting between them. CDR3 in amino acids: CSARSGVDEQYF. CDR3 nucleotides: TGCAGTGCTAGATCAGGGGTGGACGAGCAGTACTTC.

This clonotype was counted ten times or more. This chain uses TRBV4-1 with TRBJ2-5, with 7 positions matching TRBD2. Looked up from germline, CDR1 is MGHRA and CDR2 is YSYEKL. Trimming cost V 1 base and J 4 bases; bases outside gene matches: 3. This CDR3 has 14 residues. The CDR3 bases are TGCGCCAGCAGCCAAGTTACGGGGGGAGAGACCCAGTACTTC. Translating gives CASSQVTGGETQYF.

This clonotype was recorded at least ten times. The chain joins TRBV4-2 to TRBJ2-5; D possibly corresponds to TRBD2 (5 bases). V shed 3 bases and J shed 5 bases, with 16 bases lying between them. Looked up from germline, CDR1 is LGHNA and CDR2 is YNFKEQ. CDR3 size: 15 residues. CDR3 amino acids: CASSQELAPVETQYF. In DNA form, the CDR3 reads TGTGCCAGCAGCCAGGAGCTAGCTCCCGTGGAGACCCAGTACTTC.

In this sample, this clonotype turned up many times. The chain uses TRBV4-3 and TRBJ2-5; 7 bases line up with TRBD1. The CDR3 loop spans 15 amino acids. Trimming at V came to 3 bases and at J to 5 bases, leaving 9 bases not matched to a gene. The germline CDR1 and CDR2 sequences are LGHNA and YSLEER. The CDR3 loop is CASSHEHRGEETQYF. CDR3 bases: TGCGCCAGCAGCCACGAACACAGGGGTGAGGAGACCCAGTACTTC.